The 16 T cell receptor beta chains presented below share a single source sample, sequenced in a study of radiation and T cells in renal cell carcinoma. This sample's treatment: treatment-naive control, cytoreductive nephrectomy. Only in-frame clones appear in the TCRdb table, and some are missing; sequencing was by immunoSEQ multiplex PCR. The sample has approximately 9,300 clones; approximately 68% are singletons. The starting material was tumor tissue, obtained from a patient whose treatment was nephrectomy without radiotherapy. The receptors were sampled from a man between 60 and 75 years old with renal cell carcinoma.

The rearrangement links TRBV4-1 to TRBJ2-7; 7 nucleotides line up with TRBD1. CDR1 MGHRA and CDR2 YSYEKL come from the germline V gene. V lost 3 bases, J lost 0 bases, and 2 bases stayed unmatched. The CDR3 totals 14 residues. CDR3 nucleotides: TGCGCCAGCAGCCAGGGACAGTTCTCCTACGAGCAGTACTTC. Protein product: CASSQGQFSYEQYF.

The chain recombines TRBV28 with TRBJ1-4; D might be TRBD1 (6 bases). V was trimmed by 5 bases and J by 4 bases, leaving 14 bases between them. Germline assignment: CDR1 MDHEN and CDR2 SYDVKM. The CDR3 consists of 15 residues. CDR3 protein: CASSPRTEFNEKLFF. DNA for the CDR3: TGTGCCAGCAGTCCGCGGACAGAATTTAATGAAAAACTGTTTTTT.

The genes are TRBV30 and TRBJ2-6, with no clear D. Looked up from germline, CDR1 is GTSNPN and CDR2 is SVGIG (reference sequence). CDR3 size: 14 residues. V was cut by 1 base and J by 2 bases, with 6 bases left in between. The CDR3 DNA reads TGTGCCTGGAGTGGTGGTGCTGGGGCCAACGTCCTGACTTTC. Translating gives CAWSGGAGANVLTF.

The J gene is TRBJ2-1, the V gene TRBV29-1; 10 bases are shared with TRBD2. The CDR3 length is 14 residues. Per germline, CDR1 SQVTM and CDR2 ANQGSEA. Trimming cost V 3 bases and J 9 bases; bases outside gene matches: 8. CDR3 sequence reads: CSVEQRGGRFEQFF. The CDR3 bases are TGCAGCGTTGAGCAGCGGGGGGGCCGATTTGAGCAGTTCTTC.

V and J are TRBV5-1 and TRBJ2-3, with 13 bases identical to TRBD2. The CDR3 extends over 19 amino acids. V shed 4 bases, J shed 5 bases, and the junction held 16 bases outside the gene matches. Germline V gene sequence: CDR1 SGHRS, CDR2 YFSETQ. CDR3 bases: TGCGCCAGCAGCGGACAACCGGGACTAGCGGGGACTGGGCGAGATACGCAGTATTTT. Translation gives CASSGQPGLAGTGRDTQYF.

The chain combines TRBV28 with TRBJ2-7; 8 nucleotides align to TRBD2. Germline V gene data show CDR1 as MDHEN and CDR2 as SYDVKM. J was trimmed by 7 bases and V by 5 bases; bases with no gene match: 4. This CDR3 region has 12 residues. The CDR3 reads CASSRGGREQYF. The CDR3 coding sequence is TGTGCCAGCAGTCGGGGGGGCAGGGAGCAGTACTTC.

This clone was picked up a small number of times. The chain couples TRBV4-1 to TRBJ1-1; perhaps TRBD1 as D (5 bases). Germline V gene data show CDR1 as MGHRA and CDR2 as YSYEKL. CDR3 length: 15 residues. V gave up 0 bases and J gave up 1 base, with 9 bases separating them. Written as DNA, the CDR3 is TGCGCCAGCAGCCAAGATCGGGGGGGGAACACTGAAGCTTTCTTT. Encoded protein: CASSQDRGGNTEAFF.

In its sample, this clone was seen once. The J gene is TRBJ2-3, the V gene TRBV7-2, with D possibly TRBD2 on 6 matching bases. Trimming left V 5 bases short and J 2 bases short, with 11 bases between. The CDR3 has 14 amino acids. Germline loops: CDR1 SGHTA, CDR2 FQGNSA. The CDR3 DNA follows: TGTGCCAGCAGCGCGGGGTCATTCACAGATACGCAGTATTTT. Translating gives CASSAGSFTDTQYF.

The chain is built from TRBV4-1 and TRBJ1-1; possibly TRBD1 for D (5 bases). CDR1 is MGHRA and CDR2 is YSYEKL in the germline V gene. This CDR3 contains 18 residues. Trimming pared 0 bases from V and 6 bases from J, leaving 23 bases between. CDR3 loop: CASSQDVGGTLRGAEAFF. CDR3 in DNA: TGCGCCAGCAGCCAAGATGTTGGCGGGACCCTACGGGGCGCTGAAGCTTTCTTT.

The V gene is TRBV10-3, the J gene TRBJ2-1; TRBD2 matches 10 bases. Germline values: CDR1 ENHRY, CDR2 SYGVKD. The CDR3 has 14 residues. The V and J ends lost 7 bases and 7 bases, in that order; junction bases with no gene match: 7. Here the CDR3 DNA reads TGTGCCATCAAGGCTAGCGGGGGCAAGAATGAGCAGTTCTTC. Its protein is CAIKASGGKNEQFF.

V gene TRBV10-2 combines with J gene TRBJ1-1, with D tentatively TRBD1 (5 bases). The CDR3 has 13 residues. Deletions cut 8 bases from V and 0 bases from J, with 10 bases between. The germline gives CDR1 WSHSY, CDR2 SAAADI. The CDR3 protein is CASLQVLNTEAFF. CDR3 bases: TGCGCCAGCTTACAGGTGCTGAACACTGAAGCTTTCTTT.

By its share, this clone is medium-sized. The chain employs TRBV5-5 and TRBJ2-7; D gene uncertain. The CDR3 spans 13 residues. Germline V gene data show CDR1 as SGHKS and CDR2 as YYEKEE (reference sequence). V was shortened by 1 base and J by 3 bases, with 8 bases between the two germline ends. CDR3 residues: CASSLMAVYEQYF. CDR3 nucleotides: TGTGCCAGCAGCTTGATGGCGGTCTACGAGCAGTACTTC.

The chain carries TRBV6-1 and TRBJ1-1; D perhaps matches TRBD1 (6 bases). This CDR3 spans 15 amino acids. Germline lookup yields CDR1 MNHNS and CDR2 SASEGT. V was trimmed by 2 bases and J by 1 base, leaving 11 bases between them. CDR3 DNA: TGTGCCAGCAGTGAACAGGGGACGCCGAACACTGAAGCTTTCTTT. This gives the protein CASSEQGTPNTEAFF.

V and J are TRBV28 and TRBJ2-7, with TRBD2 as a possible D gene (7 bases). With 6 bases removed from V and 0 bases from J, the gap between germline ends came to 18 bases. The CDR3 extends over 16 amino acids. The V gene's germline CDR1 is MDHEN and CDR2 SYDVKM. CDR3 DNA: TGTGCCAGCAGATTGGGGGGCGGGGGCCTCTCCTACGAGCAGTACTTC. Translated, it gives CASRLGGGGLSYEQYF.

The CDR3 loop is CASSERQVRDTQYF. For the CDR3, the DNA is TGTGCCAGCAGTGAAAGACAGGTCCGGGATACGCAGTATTTT. The genes are TRBV6-1 and TRBJ2-3, with D possibly TRBD1 on 6 matching bases. CDR3 length: 14 residues. Germline V CDR1 and CDR2: MNHNS, SASEGT. Trimming shortened V by 2 bases and J by 6 bases, and 12 bases separated the two germline ends.

This chain connects TRBV19 to TRBJ1-1; D remains ambiguous. In germline, CDR1 is LNHDA, CDR2 SQIVND (reference sequence). V was pared by 7 bases and J by 4 bases, with 16 bases between. CDR3 size: 14 residues. CDR3 coding DNA: TGTGCCAGTAATATGGAAGGAGGGAGCACTGAAGCTTTCTTT. Its translation: CASNMEGGSTEAFF. Complete variable domain (other parts from reference TRBV19 and TRBJ1-1): DGGITQSPKYLFRKEGQNVTLSCEQNLNHDAMYWYRQDPGQGLRLIYYSQIVNDFQKGDIAEGYSVSREKKESFPLTVTSAQKNPTAFYLCASNMEGGSTEAFFGQGTRLTVV.